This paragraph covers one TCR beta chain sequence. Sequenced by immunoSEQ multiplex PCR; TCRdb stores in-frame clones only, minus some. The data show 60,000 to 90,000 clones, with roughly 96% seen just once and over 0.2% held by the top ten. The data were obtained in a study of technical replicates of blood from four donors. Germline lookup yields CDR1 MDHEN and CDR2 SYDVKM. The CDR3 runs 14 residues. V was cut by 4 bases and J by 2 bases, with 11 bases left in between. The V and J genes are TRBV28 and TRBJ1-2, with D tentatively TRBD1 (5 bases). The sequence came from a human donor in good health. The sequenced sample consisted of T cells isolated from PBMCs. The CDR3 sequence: CASSSLTANYGYTF. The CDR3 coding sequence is TGTGCCAGCAGTTCGCTGACAGCGAACTATGGCTACACCTTC.